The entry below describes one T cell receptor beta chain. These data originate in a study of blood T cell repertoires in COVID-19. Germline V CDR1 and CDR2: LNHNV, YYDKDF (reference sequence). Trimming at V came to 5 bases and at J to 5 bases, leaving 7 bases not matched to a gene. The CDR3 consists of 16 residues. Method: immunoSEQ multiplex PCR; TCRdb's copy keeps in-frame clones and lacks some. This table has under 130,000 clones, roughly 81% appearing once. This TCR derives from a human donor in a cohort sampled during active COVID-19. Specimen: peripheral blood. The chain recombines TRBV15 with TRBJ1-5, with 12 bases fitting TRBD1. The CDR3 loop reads CATSGVGTGGYQPQHF. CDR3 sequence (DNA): TGTGCCACCAGCGGAGTCGGGACAGGGGGCTATCAGCCCCAGCATTTT.